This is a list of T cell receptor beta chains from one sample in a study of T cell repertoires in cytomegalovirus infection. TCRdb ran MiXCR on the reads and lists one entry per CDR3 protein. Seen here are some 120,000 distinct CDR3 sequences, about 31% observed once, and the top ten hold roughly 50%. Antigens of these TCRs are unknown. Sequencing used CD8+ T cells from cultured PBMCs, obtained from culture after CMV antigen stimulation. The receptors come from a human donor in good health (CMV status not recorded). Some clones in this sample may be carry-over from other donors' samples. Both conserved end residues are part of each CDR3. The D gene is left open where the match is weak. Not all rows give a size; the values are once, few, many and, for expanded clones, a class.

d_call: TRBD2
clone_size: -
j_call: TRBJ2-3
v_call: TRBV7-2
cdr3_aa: CASSSIAGVSTDTQYF
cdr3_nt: TGTGCCAGCAGCTCTATAGCGGGGGTGAGCACAGATACGCAGTATTTT

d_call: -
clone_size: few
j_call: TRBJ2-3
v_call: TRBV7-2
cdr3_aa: CASSSRFTDTQYF
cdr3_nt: TGTGCCAGCAGCTCCCGGTTCACAGATACGCAGTATTTT

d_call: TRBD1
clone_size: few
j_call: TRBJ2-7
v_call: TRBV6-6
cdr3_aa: CASWGRRTGSPYEQYF
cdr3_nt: TGTGCCAGCTGGGGGCGAAGGACAGGGTCACCTTACGAGCAGTACTTC

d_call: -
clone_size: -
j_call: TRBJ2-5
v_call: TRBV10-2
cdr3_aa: CASSDGTETQYF
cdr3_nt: TGCGCCAGCAGTGATGGGACAGAGACCCAGTACTTC

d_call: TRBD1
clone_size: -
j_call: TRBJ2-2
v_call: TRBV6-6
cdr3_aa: CASNPRQGQLPNTGELFF
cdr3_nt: TGTGCCAGCAATCCAAGGCAGGGACAGCTCCCGAACACCGGGGAGCTGTTTTTT

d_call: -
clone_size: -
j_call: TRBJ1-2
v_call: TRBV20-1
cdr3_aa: CSATGSYGYTF
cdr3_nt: TGCAGTGCTACAGGGTCCTATGGCTACACCTTC

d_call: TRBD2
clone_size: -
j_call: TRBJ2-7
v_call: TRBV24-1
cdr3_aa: CATRGREGYEQYF
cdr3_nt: TGTGCCACCAGGGGCAGGGAGGGCTACGAGCAGTACTTC

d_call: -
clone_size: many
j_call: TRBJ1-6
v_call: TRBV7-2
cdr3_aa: CASSQDRTYNSPLHF
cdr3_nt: TGTGCCAGCAGCCAAGACAGGACCTATAATTCACCCCTCCACTTT

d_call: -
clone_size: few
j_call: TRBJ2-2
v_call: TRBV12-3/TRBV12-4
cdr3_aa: CASSLSSQYTGELFF
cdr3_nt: TGTGCCAGCAGTTTATCCTCCCAGTACACCGGGGAGCTGTTTTTT

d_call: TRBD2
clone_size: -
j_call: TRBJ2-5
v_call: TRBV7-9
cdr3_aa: CASSREGGQETQYF
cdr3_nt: TGTGCCAGCAGCCGGGAGGGTGGCCAAGAGACCCAGTACTTC

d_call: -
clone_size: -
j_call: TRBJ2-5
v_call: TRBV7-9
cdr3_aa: CASSWATNRETQYF
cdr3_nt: TGTGCCAGCTCCTGGGCTACTAACCGGGAGACCCAGTACTTC

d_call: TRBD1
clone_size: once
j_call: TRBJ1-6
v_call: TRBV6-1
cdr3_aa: CASSAHTTGVDNSPLHF
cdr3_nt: TGTGCCAGCAGTGCCCATACCACAGGGGTAGATAATTCACCCCTCCACTTT

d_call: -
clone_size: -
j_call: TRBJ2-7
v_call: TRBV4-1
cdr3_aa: CASSQVGGNSYEQYF
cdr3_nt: TGCGCCAGCAGCCAAGTCGGGGGCAACTCCTACGAGCAGTACTTC

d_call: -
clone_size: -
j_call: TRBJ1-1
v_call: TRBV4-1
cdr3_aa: CASSQFEGTEAFF
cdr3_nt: TGCGCCAGCAGCCAATTCGAAGGTACTGAAGCTTTCTTT

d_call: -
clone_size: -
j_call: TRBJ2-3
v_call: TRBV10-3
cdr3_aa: CAIPPWLGSTDTQYF
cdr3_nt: TGTGCCATCCCCCCGTGGCTAGGGAGCACAGATACGCAGTATTTT

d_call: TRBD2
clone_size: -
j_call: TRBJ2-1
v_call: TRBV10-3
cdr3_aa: CAISESWGGDYNEQFF
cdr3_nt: TGTGCCATCAGTGAGTCGTGGGGGGGGGACTACAATGAGCAGTTCTTC

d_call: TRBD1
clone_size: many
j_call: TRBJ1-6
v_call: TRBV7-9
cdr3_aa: CASSLDPVGTGGPPLHF
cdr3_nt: TGTGCCAGCAGCTTAGACCCAGTGGGGACAGGGGGCCCACCCCTCCACTTT